The present T cell receptor (beta chain) was sequenced within a study of cytomegalovirus exposure and HLA in healthy donors (dated by TCRdb to the late 2010s). Regarding the study in general: An earlier analysis of roughly 570 of the donors reported 276 Gb of sequence data and some 110 million unique TCR beta sequences obtained from about 200 million T cells. Across some 400 genotyped donors of the cohort, an average of roughly 250,000 unique TCR beta nucleotide sequences per donor were sequenced, and roughly 18% of those sequences were non-productive. The study combined high-throughput TCR immunosequencing, statistical association of individual TCRs with disease status, and machine learning to predict cytomegalovirus infection status. Alongside the repertoire data, information on donor age, sex, ethnicity and CMV serostatus was compiled. The later analysis used no new phenotypic data to find candidate immune exposures, relying instead on TCR beta sequences and their occurrence across donors. A later analysis re-analyzed previously published TCR beta repertoires from approximately 670 donors and added high-resolution HLA genotyping to study TCR occurrence patterns. Both class I and class II loci were covered by HLA typing, at four-digit resolution. In an earlier analysis of 587 of the donors, high-throughput TCR beta sequencing was used to judge whether each TCR beta V gene segment behaved as functional or pseudogenic. The aim of the study was to test whether cataloging public T cell receptors could identify signatures of past pathogen exposure. In addition to the first cohort of several hundred subjects, a separate validation cohort of about 120 different subjects was used. Typing coverage varied by locus: roughly 620-640 donors for A, B, C, DRB1 and DQB1; more than 500 for DQA1; about 590 for DPA1; around 450 for DPB1. Of the roughly 410 genotyped donors, approximately 81% were placed in the genetic ancestry cluster associated with self-reported Caucasian donors. A later genetic analysis used genome-wide SNP genotypes for about 60% of the roughly 700 donors, treating that subset as a discovery cohort. An early release that covered roughly 600 HLA-typed donors contained 300 to 350 gigabases of sequencing data and around 80 million unique TCR sequences. The study used immunosequencing to profile the T cell repertoires of several hundred subjects and linked those repertoires to cytomegalovirus serostatus. Every discovery cohort repertoire had been produced on one sequencing platform. Roughly five DR-DQ haplotypes were handled as single units for association and clustering, since linkage in the cohort was strong.

V is shortened by 1 base, J by 4 bases, and the region joining them spans 7 bases. CDR1 and CDR2 were assigned from the germline V gene as KGHSH and LQKENI. The CDR3 numbers 13 residues from cysteine through phenylalanine. Solely the CDR3 DNA is kept, with 39 bases framed from the first base. With respect to this clone: The clone's antigen remains unknown. Nothing much larger sits one base from this clone, and base qualities are not available.

In total, about 650 healthy bone marrow donors made up the cohort. At the time of sampling, all cohort members were nominally healthy, though unrecorded immune exposures were likely present. The donor tested CMV seronegative, placing the donor among the 300 to 450 seronegative members of the cohort. Every donor gave a peripheral blood sample, and the peripheral blood mononuclear cells from that sample were used for TCR beta sequencing. The Qiagen DNeasy Blood Extraction Kit was used to extract genomic DNA from the blood cell samples. The library was obtained by the immunoSEQ multiplex PCR assay. A mixture of 60 forward primers for TCR Vbeta segments and 13 reverse primers for TCR Jbeta segments was used in the multiplex PCR. The CDR3 region of rearranged TCR beta genes was amplified from genomic DNA with a multiplex PCR assay. On the Illumina HiSeq System, the amplified TCR beta libraries were sequenced as 87-base-pair reads. Per the authors' processing: Across the 600 to 700 repertoires, a later analysis counted 80 million or so unique TCR beta chains, around 11 million of which were shared by at least two donors. Raw reads were error-corrected and collapsed into unique sequences by a nearest-neighbor algorithm in which closely related sequences were merged to remove PCR and sequencing errors. V, D and J gene segments were assigned by aligning CDR3 sequences to IMGT reference sequences. Each retained sequence needed at least a six-nucleotide match to both a V gene segment and a J gene segment. A rearrangement counted as productive if the CDR3 had no stop codons and remained in frame with V and J, and every other rearrangement counted as non-productive. Following IMGT convention, CDR3 was defined as the stretch from the second conserved V-encoded cysteine to the conserved J-encoded phenylalanine. In an earlier analysis of around 540 of the donors, sequences lacking an unambiguous match to a single V gene segment were excluded. In an earlier analysis of 450 to 750 of the donors, a V segment was called functional when productive rearrangements were above 56.7%, and segregating when the standard deviation between donors exceeded 5%. A statistical classification framework was built for diagnosing cytomegalovirus status from the catalog of TCR beta chain sequences. A later analysis assigned V and J genes by comparing TCR nucleotide sequences with IMGT/GENE-DB human TR gene sequences. A later analysis assigned CDR3 sequences and most-parsimonious VDJ recombination scenarios with the TCRdist pipeline. A later analysis defined each TCR beta chain by its CDR3 amino acid sequence plus V-gene family, and excluded reads lacking a unique V-gene family. In a later analysis, 450 to 600 highly shared, low-generation-probability nucleotide sequences were removed to address suspected cross-contamination and a sequencing artifact. For each public chain, a later analysis derived a clonal expansion index from normalized ranks of inferred template counts within each repertoire. Generation probabilities in a later analysis came from a VDJ recombination model fitted to out-of-frame rearrangements, and those results were checked against IGoR. A later analysis scored TCR-TCR, TCR-HLA and TCR-CMV co-occurrence with hypergeometric tests, applying a repertoire-size bias correction to TCR pairs. A later analysis estimated false discovery rates by permuting HLA or CMV assignments 20 times. In a later analysis, co-occurring TCRs were grouped with DBSCAN, and TCRdist sequence similarity was added when clustering was performed within HLA-allele-positive subsets. Repertoires with fewer than 30,000 or more than 120,000 public chains, plus five repertoires with anomalous nucleotide sharing, were excluded from co-occurrence clustering. The table comes from immuneACCESS by way of TCRdb, which keeps in-frame sequences with V and J called. Part of the clones is missing from these tables; in studies checked, under half for an unresolved V gene and the rest for unknown reasons. That table furnishes V, J and clone size, whereas the DNA furnished D and trimming. The table for this sample lists some 120,000 clones; 80% of them were counted only once. The ten largest clones take up roughly 2.4% of the sample.

Results the study describes overall, beyond this receptor: A cluster of highly shared sequence variants was judged likely to represent a technical artifact of the sequencing pipeline. Across donors, most TCR sequences were observed very rarely, whereas some public TCRs were present in many individuals. Cytomegalovirus status was reported to be diagnosed by the classifier with high specificity and sensitivity in both the original and validation cohorts. In a later genetic analysis, a missense DCLRE1C variant was associated with V-gene and J-gene trimming of TCR beta chains, and the association was replicated in an independent cohort. Presence/absence analyses assumed roughly uniform sequencing depth across donors, an assumption that may not hold. Compared with equally common non-associated chains, HLA-associated TCR beta chains in a later analysis were more clonally expanded and had lower generation probabilities. Because HLA typing was missing for some donors at each locus, association tests included only the typed subset. A total of fewer than 200 TCR beta chains were listed by the study as associated with cytomegalovirus. The authors suggested that the approach could potentially be extended to other disease states and immunological phenotypes. Some IMGT-functional V segments, including TRBV6-2 and TRBV6-3, could not be distinguished by the 87-base-pair reads and were therefore excluded. At a false discovery rate of 0.05, a later analysis linked some 17,000 TCR beta sequences to specific HLA alleles. Because counts were too low, 15 or so rarely observed V segments, including chromosome 9 orphons, were excluded from the earlier analysis of 587 of the donors. Compared with the roughly 700-donor mean, donors in an Asian-associated ancestry cluster had fewer N-insertions in productive TCRs, according to a later genetic analysis. A further reported finding was that TCR beta sequences accurately predicted the HLA-A and HLA-B alleles for most subjects in the first cohort. Several of the top co-occurrence clusters appeared to be linked to parvovirus B19, influenza, CMV and Epstein-Barr virus, according to a later analysis. Assigning TCR associations to individual alleles was difficult when HLA alleles, especially DR and DQ, strongly co-occurred. In a later analysis, the rate of TCR association differed among HLA loci, with DRB1 alleles having the most associated TCRs and HLA-C alleles having the fewest. Most CMV-associated TCR beta chains appeared to be HLA-restricted in a later analysis, and the HLA associations seemed to be driven largely by CMV exposure. In vitro tests confirmed that a few of the cytomegalovirus-associated TCR beta chains recognize cytomegalovirus antigens. In an earlier analysis of a few hundred of the donors, most TCR beta V segments were observed in productive rearrangements about 87% or about 30% of the time, broadly matching IMGT annotations. Linkage disequilibrium might explain the correlated functional status among segregating V segments, but an unknown experimental factor could not be ruled out. Only TCR beta chains were sequenced in this cohort, and the absence of alpha or paired-chain data limited detectable features. The only immune exposure information available for the cohort was CMV serostatus.

The TCR was taken from a man aged 25-40 years in good health and CMV-seronegative. The material sequenced was PBMCs. The V and J genes are TRBV18 and TRBJ2-5; perhaps TRBD1 is the D gene, with 5 bases matching. The CDR3 protein sequence reads: CASSPLGRETQYF. The nucleotides read TGTGCCAGCTCACCACTGGGGCGAGAGACCCAGTACTTC. Outside the CDR3, residues come from the reference TRBV18 and TRBJ2-5 proteins, so the full variable domain is: NAGVMQNPRHLVRRRGQEARLRCSPMKGHSHVYWYRQLPEEGLKFMVYLQKENIIDESGMPKERFSAEFPKEGPSILRIQQVVRGDSAAYFCASSPLGRETQYFGPGTRLLVL.